The rows below give T cell receptor beta chains drawn from one sample of a study of blood T cell repertoires in COVID-19. TCRdb's table, derived via immunoSEQ multiplex PCR, lists solely in-frame clones and lacks some. Of some 230,000 clones in the sample, around 81% were seen once. Material for sequencing was peripheral blood. These receptors were obtained from a woman aged 25 to 39 who had recovered from COVID-19. CDR3s include the opening cysteine and the closing phenylalanine or tryptophan. The order of the fields is J gene, D gene, clone size, V gene, CDR3 DNA, CDR3 protein. The D gene is left open where the match is weak. Rows may omit the clone size; those that give it use once, few, many or a size class.

j_gene: TRBJ2-7
d_gene: TRBD2
abundance: NA
v_gene: TRBV2
CDR3nt: TGTGCCAGCAGTGCCACGACTAGCGATACTTACGAGCAGTACTTC
CDR3aa: CASSATTSDTYEQYF

j_gene: TRBJ1-1
d_gene: NA
abundance: once
v_gene: TRBV10-3
CDR3nt: TGTGCCATCAGTGAGCTGGAGGGGCCTGGGGGTGAAGCTTTCTTT
CDR3aa: CAISELEGPGGEAFF

j_gene: TRBJ1-1
d_gene: NA
abundance: NA
v_gene: TRBV14
CDR3nt: TGTGCCAGCAGCCAAGTCCCCATGAACACTGAAGCTTTCTTT
CDR3aa: CASSQVPMNTEAFF

j_gene: TRBJ2-7
d_gene: TRBD2
abundance: NA
v_gene: TRBV11-2
CDR3nt: TGTGCCAGCAGCTTTTCTCCACTAGCGGGGGAGCAGTACTTC
CDR3aa: CASSFSPLAGEQYF

j_gene: TRBJ2-5
d_gene: NA
abundance: once
v_gene: TRBV3-1/TRBV3-2
CDR3nt: TGTGCCAGCAGCGCAGGAGAGACCCAGTACTTC
CDR3aa: CASSAGETQYF

j_gene: TRBJ2-7
d_gene: NA
abundance: few
v_gene: TRBV3-1/TRBV3-2
CDR3nt: TGTGCCAGCAGCCGAGACTCCCCCTACGAGCAGTACTTC
CDR3aa: CASSRDSPYEQYF

j_gene: TRBJ2-1
d_gene: TRBD1
abundance: once
v_gene: TRBV9
CDR3nt: TGTGCCAGCAGCGTAGTTGGGACAGGTTTCGTTGAGCAGTTCTTC
CDR3aa: CASSVVGTGFVEQFF

j_gene: TRBJ2-7
d_gene: NA
abundance: NA
v_gene: TRBV2
CDR3nt: TGTGCCAGCGGCATGGGAGGTCCCTTTGGGGAGCAGTACTTC
CDR3aa: CASGMGGPFGEQYF

j_gene: TRBJ1-1
d_gene: NA
abundance: NA
v_gene: TRBV15
CDR3nt: TGTGCCACCAGCAGAGATACCAGGGCAGGAGCTTTCTTT
CDR3aa: CATSRDTRAGAFF

j_gene: TRBJ1-1
d_gene: NA
abundance: NA
v_gene: TRBV10-3
CDR3nt: TGTGCCATCAGCGCCACAGGTACGAACACTGAAGCTTTCTTT
CDR3aa: CAISATGTNTEAFF

j_gene: TRBJ1-3
d_gene: TRBD1
abundance: NA
v_gene: TRBV5-4
CDR3nt: TGTGCCAGCAGCTTGGCGGGACAGGGTCCCGGAAACACCATATATTTT
CDR3aa: CASSLAGQGPGNTIYF

j_gene: TRBJ1-2
d_gene: NA
abundance: NA
v_gene: TRBV20-1
CDR3nt: TGCAGGGGCGGGGAAAGCTATGGCTACACCTTC
CDR3aa: CRGGESYGYTF

j_gene: TRBJ1-1
d_gene: TRBD1
abundance: NA
v_gene: TRBV19
CDR3nt: TGTGCCAGTAGTTACAGGGGCAAACGCACTGAAGCTTTCTTT
CDR3aa: CASSYRGKRTEAFF

j_gene: TRBJ1-2
d_gene: NA
abundance: NA
v_gene: TRBV2
CDR3nt: TGTGCCAGCAGTGAAACTTCCCAAGACTATGGCTACACCTTC
CDR3aa: CASSETSQDYGYTF

j_gene: TRBJ2-2
d_gene: NA
abundance: NA
v_gene: TRBV29-1
CDR3nt: TGCAGCGTTGGTGGCGGGGCGAACACCGGGGAGCTGTTTTTT
CDR3aa: CSVGGGANTGELFF

j_gene: TRBJ2-7
d_gene: TRBD2
abundance: NA
v_gene: TRBV19
CDR3nt: TGTGCCAGTACCCAGCAAGCGGGGGGTATCTACGAGCAGTACTTC
CDR3aa: CASTQQAGGIYEQYF

j_gene: TRBJ2-2
d_gene: NA
abundance: NA
v_gene: TRBV14
CDR3nt: TGTGCCAGCAGCCAAGATGAGTGGGGCGTCGCCGGGGAGCTGTTTTTT
CDR3aa: CASSQDEWGVAGELFF

j_gene: TRBJ1-1
d_gene: NA
abundance: NA
v_gene: TRBV12-5
CDR3nt: TGTGCTAGTGGTCCAGGCCCCCGGGGGAACACTGAAGCTTTCTTT
CDR3aa: CASGPGPRGNTEAFF

j_gene: TRBJ1-4
d_gene: NA
abundance: many
v_gene: TRBV5-1
CDR3nt: TGCGCCAGCAGGACAGGACCCCAGGGTGAAAAACTGTTTTTT
CDR3aa: CASRTGPQGEKLFF

j_gene: TRBJ2-7
d_gene: TRBD2
abundance: once
v_gene: TRBV4-2
CDR3nt: TGTGCCAGCAGCCAAGGGGCTAGCGGTACCTACGAGCAGTACTTC
CDR3aa: CASSQGASGTYEQYF

j_gene: TRBJ1-1
d_gene: NA
abundance: NA
v_gene: TRBV3-1/TRBV3-2
CDR3nt: TGTGCCAGCAGCCCTAGGGACTCCCAGTACACTGAAGCTTTCTTT
CDR3aa: CASSPRDSQYTEAFF

j_gene: TRBJ2-3
d_gene: NA
abundance: NA
v_gene: TRBV6-5
CDR3nt: TGTGCCAGCAGGGCCTCGGGGGACCCGACAGATACGCAGTATTTT
CDR3aa: CASRASGDPTDTQYF

j_gene: TRBJ2-7
d_gene: TRBD2
abundance: NA
v_gene: TRBV24-1
CDR3nt: TGTGCCACCAGTGACGCCTCGACTAGCCCCTCCCACGAGCAGTACTTC
CDR3aa: CATSDASTSPSHEQYF

j_gene: TRBJ1-3
d_gene: NA
abundance: NA
v_gene: TRBV28
CDR3nt: TGTGCCAGCAGGGGCAGTAACTCTGGAAACACCATATATTTT
CDR3aa: CASRGSNSGNTIYF

j_gene: TRBJ1-5
d_gene: NA
abundance: NA
v_gene: TRBV6-5
CDR3nt: TGTGCCAGCAGTTCAACAGGTTTTACCAATCAGCCCCAGCATTTT
CDR3aa: CASSSTGFTNQPQHF

j_gene: TRBJ2-7
d_gene: NA
abundance: NA
v_gene: TRBV28
CDR3nt: TGTGCCAGCAGTTTATACGGGAACTCCTACGAGCAGTACTTC
CDR3aa: CASSLYGNSYEQYF

j_gene: TRBJ2-3
d_gene: TRBD2
abundance: NA
v_gene: TRBV24-1
CDR3nt: TGTGCCACCAGTGACCCGGGACTAGTCGCCAGAGATACGCAGTATTTT
CDR3aa: CATSDPGLVARDTQYF

j_gene: TRBJ1-2
d_gene: TRBD1
abundance: NA
v_gene: TRBV28
CDR3nt: TGTGCCAGCAGTTTCGGGACAGGGGAGGGAGGCACCTTC
CDR3aa: CASSFGTGEGGTF

j_gene: TRBJ1-2
d_gene: NA
abundance: NA
v_gene: TRBV25-1
CDR3nt: TGTGCCAGCAGCGGGATAGGGCGATATCCCACCTTC
CDR3aa: CASSGIGRYPTF

j_gene: TRBJ2-3
d_gene: NA
abundance: NA
v_gene: TRBV28
CDR3nt: TGTGCCAGCAGTTTGGTCATGAGTCCGACAGATACGCAGTATTTT
CDR3aa: CASSLVMSPTDTQYF

j_gene: TRBJ1-5
d_gene: TRBD1
abundance: NA
v_gene: TRBV18
CDR3nt: TGTGCCAGCTCACCTAACCCGGGAGGGGGCCAGCCCCAGCATTTT
CDR3aa: CASSPNPGGGQPQHF

j_gene: TRBJ2-2
d_gene: TRBD2
abundance: NA
v_gene: TRBV2
CDR3nt: TGTGCCAGCAGTGAAAAGCGGGAGGGGTACACCGGGGAGCTGTTTTTT
CDR3aa: CASSEKREGYTGELFF

j_gene: TRBJ1-4
d_gene: NA
abundance: once
v_gene: TRBV3-1/TRBV3-2
CDR3nt: TGTGCCAGCAGCCAAGAATTGAGACAGTTCTCTAATGAAAAACTGTTTTTT
CDR3aa: CASSQELRQFSNEKLFF

j_gene: TRBJ1-4
d_gene: TRBD1
abundance: NA
v_gene: TRBV28
CDR3nt: TGTGCCAGCAGGGGGGGGACAGGGTTTGAAAAACTGTTTTTT
CDR3aa: CASRGGTGFEKLFF

j_gene: TRBJ2-5
d_gene: NA
abundance: once
v_gene: TRBV6-5
CDR3nt: TGTGCCAGCAGAAGAGACAGGTGGGAGACCCAGTACTTC
CDR3aa: CASRRDRWETQYF

j_gene: TRBJ2-2
d_gene: NA
abundance: NA
v_gene: TRBV6-5
CDR3nt: TGTGCCAGCAGAGGGACTCCGAACACCGGGGAGCTGTTTTTT
CDR3aa: CASRGTPNTGELFF

j_gene: TRBJ2-7
d_gene: TRBD1
abundance: NA
v_gene: TRBV7-7
CDR3nt: TGTGCTAGCAGCCGGGGACAGGGAAGCGGCTACGAGCAGTACTTC
CDR3aa: CASSRGQGSGYEQYF

j_gene: TRBJ1-2
d_gene: TRBD1
abundance: NA
v_gene: TRBV28
CDR3nt: TGTGCCAGCAGTCTGACAGGGGGCTATGGCTACACCTTC
CDR3aa: CASSLTGGYGYTF

j_gene: TRBJ2-7
d_gene: NA
abundance: NA
v_gene: TRBV2
CDR3nt: TGTGCCAGCAGTGAACAGGGGAGACAGTACTTC
CDR3aa: CASSEQGRQYF

j_gene: TRBJ2-5
d_gene: NA
abundance: NA
v_gene: TRBV2
CDR3nt: TGTGCCAGCAGTCAGCCCCGGGGAGAGACCCAGTACTTC
CDR3aa: CASSQPRGETQYF

j_gene: TRBJ2-3
d_gene: TRBD2
abundance: once
v_gene: TRBV5-1
CDR3nt: TGCGCCAGCAGCCTCACTGGCCTAAGCGGGATCCGCACAGATACGCAGTATTTT
CDR3aa: CASSLTGLSGIRTDTQYF

j_gene: TRBJ1-2
d_gene: TRBD1
abundance: NA
v_gene: TRBV5-4
CDR3nt: TGTGCCAGCAGCTTGGGGGGGCCGACAGGGGAATCTAACTATGGCTACACCTTC
CDR3aa: CASSLGGPTGESNYGYTF

j_gene: TRBJ1-4
d_gene: NA
abundance: NA
v_gene: TRBV5-1
CDR3nt: TGCGCCAGCAGCTTGGAACAGGGTGATGAAAAACTGTTTTTT
CDR3aa: CASSLEQGDEKLFF

j_gene: TRBJ2-7
d_gene: TRBD1
abundance: NA
v_gene: TRBV29-1
CDR3nt: TGCAGCGTTGAAGGGAGGACAGGGGTCACCTACGAGCAGTACTTC
CDR3aa: CSVEGRTGVTYEQYF

j_gene: TRBJ1-3
d_gene: NA
abundance: NA
v_gene: TRBV28
CDR3nt: TGTGCCAGCAGTTCACAGAGGGCTTCTGGAAACACCATATATTTT
CDR3aa: CASSSQRASGNTIYF

j_gene: TRBJ1-5
d_gene: TRBD1
abundance: few
v_gene: TRBV5-6
CDR3nt: TGTGCCAGCAGCGGGACAGGGGAGCAGCCCCAGCATTTT
CDR3aa: CASSGTGEQPQHF

j_gene: TRBJ2-7
d_gene: TRBD2
abundance: NA
v_gene: TRBV7-2
CDR3nt: TGTGCCAGCAGCGGCTCGGGACTAGGCTACGAGCAGTACTTC
CDR3aa: CASSGSGLGYEQYF

j_gene: TRBJ2-3
d_gene: NA
abundance: NA
v_gene: TRBV11-2
CDR3nt: TGTGCCAGCAGCTTTCGGTTTGATTCTAGCACAGATACGCAGTATTTT
CDR3aa: CASSFRFDSSTDTQYF

j_gene: TRBJ2-7
d_gene: NA
abundance: NA
v_gene: TRBV5-4
CDR3nt: TGTGCCAGCAGCAAAGTACTCACCCCTTCCCAACGGGAGCAGTACTTC
CDR3aa: CASSKVLTPSQREQYF

j_gene: TRBJ2-7
d_gene: NA
abundance: NA
v_gene: TRBV18
CDR3nt: TGTGCCAGCTCACCATCCGAGACAGTGACATACGAGCAGTACTTC
CDR3aa: CASSPSETVTYEQYF

j_gene: TRBJ2-3
d_gene: NA
abundance: NA
v_gene: TRBV5-6
CDR3nt: TGTGCCAGCAGCTTGGTACTAGCAGGAGATACGCAGTATTTT
CDR3aa: CASSLVLAGDTQYF

j_gene: TRBJ1-3
d_gene: NA
abundance: NA
v_gene: TRBV6-5
CDR3nt: TGTGCCACTCGGCGGGGGTCAGGAAACACCATATATTTT
CDR3aa: CATRRGSGNTIYF

j_gene: TRBJ1-6
d_gene: TRBD1
abundance: NA
v_gene: TRBV5-1
CDR3nt: TGCGCCAGCAGCCAACTCGACAGGGAATGGAATTCACCCCTCCACTTT
CDR3aa: CASSQLDREWNSPLHF

j_gene: TRBJ1-2
d_gene: NA
abundance: few
v_gene: TRBV19
CDR3nt: TGTGCCAGTAGTCTCCGGACAGTGGGCTATGGCTACACCTTC
CDR3aa: CASSLRTVGYGYTF